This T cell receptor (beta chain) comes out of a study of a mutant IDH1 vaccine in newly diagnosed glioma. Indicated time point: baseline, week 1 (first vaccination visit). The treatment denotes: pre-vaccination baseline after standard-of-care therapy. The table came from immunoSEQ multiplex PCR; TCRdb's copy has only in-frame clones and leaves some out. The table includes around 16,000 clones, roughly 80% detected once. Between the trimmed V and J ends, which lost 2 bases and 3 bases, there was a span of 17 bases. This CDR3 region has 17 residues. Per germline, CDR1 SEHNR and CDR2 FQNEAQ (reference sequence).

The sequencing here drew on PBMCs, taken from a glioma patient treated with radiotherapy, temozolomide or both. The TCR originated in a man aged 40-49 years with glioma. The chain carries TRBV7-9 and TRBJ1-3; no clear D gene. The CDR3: CASSLSLGSMDGNTIYF. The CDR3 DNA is TGTGCCAGCAGCTTATCCCTTGGTAGCATGGATGGAAACACCATATATTTT. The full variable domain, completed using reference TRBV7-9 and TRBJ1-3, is DTGVSQNPRHKITKRGQNVTFRCDPISEHNRLYWYRQTLGQGPEFLTYFQNEAQLEKSRLLSDRFSAERPKGSFSTLEIQRTEQGDSAMYLCASSLSLGSMDGNTIYFGEGSWLTVV.